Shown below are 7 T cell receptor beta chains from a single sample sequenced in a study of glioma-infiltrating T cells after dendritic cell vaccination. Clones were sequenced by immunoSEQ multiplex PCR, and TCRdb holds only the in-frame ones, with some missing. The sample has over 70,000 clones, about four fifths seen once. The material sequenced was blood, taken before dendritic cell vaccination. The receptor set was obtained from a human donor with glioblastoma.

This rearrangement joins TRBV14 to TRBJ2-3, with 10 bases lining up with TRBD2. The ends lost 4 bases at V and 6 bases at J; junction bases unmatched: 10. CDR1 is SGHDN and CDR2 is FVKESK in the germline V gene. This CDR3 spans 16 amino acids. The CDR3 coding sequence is TGTGCCAGCAGCCGAGCGCTAGCGGGAGAGGCGGATACGCAGTATTTT. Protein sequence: CASSRALAGEADTQYF.

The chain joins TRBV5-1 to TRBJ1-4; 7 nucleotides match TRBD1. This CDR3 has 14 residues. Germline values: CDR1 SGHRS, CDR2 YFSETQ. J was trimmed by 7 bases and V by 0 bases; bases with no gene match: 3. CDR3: CASSLEGAREKLFF. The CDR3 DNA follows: TGCGCCAGCAGCTTGGAGGGGGCGCGTGAAAAACTGTTTTTT. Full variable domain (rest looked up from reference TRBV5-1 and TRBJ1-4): KAGVTQTPRYLIKTRGQQVTLSCSPISGHRSVSWYQQTPGQGLQFLFEYFSETQRNKGNFPGRFSGRQFSNSRSEMNVSTLELGDSALYLCASSLEGAREKLFFGSGTQLSVL.

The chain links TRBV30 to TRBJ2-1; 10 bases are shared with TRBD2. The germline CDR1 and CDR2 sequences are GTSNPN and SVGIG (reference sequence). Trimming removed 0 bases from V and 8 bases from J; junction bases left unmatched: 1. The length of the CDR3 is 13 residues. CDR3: CAWSVAGGHEQFF. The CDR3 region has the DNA TGTGCCTGGAGTGTAGCGGGGGGGCATGAGCAGTTCTTC.

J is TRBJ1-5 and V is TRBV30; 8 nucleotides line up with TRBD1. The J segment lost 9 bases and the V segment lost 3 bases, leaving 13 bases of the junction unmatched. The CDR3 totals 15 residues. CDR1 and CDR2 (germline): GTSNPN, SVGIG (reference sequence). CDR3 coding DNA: TGTGCCTGGAGCTTAGGACAGGGTAACGAGCGGCCCCAGCATTTT. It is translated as CAWSLGQGNERPQHF.

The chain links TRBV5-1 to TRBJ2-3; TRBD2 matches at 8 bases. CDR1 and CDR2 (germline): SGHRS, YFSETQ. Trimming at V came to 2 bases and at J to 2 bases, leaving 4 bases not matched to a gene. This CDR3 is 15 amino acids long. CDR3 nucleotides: TGCGCCAGCAGCTTCGGCGGGGGGCTCACAGATACGCAGTATTTT. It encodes CASSFGGGLTDTQYF.

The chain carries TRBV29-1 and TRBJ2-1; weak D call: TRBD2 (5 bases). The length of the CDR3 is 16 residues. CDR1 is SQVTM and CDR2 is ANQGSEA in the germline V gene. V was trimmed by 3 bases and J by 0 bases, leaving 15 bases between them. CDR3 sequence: CSVESTDSSSYNEQFF. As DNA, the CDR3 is TGCAGCGTTGAGAGTACGGACTCCAGCTCCTACAATGAGCAGTTCTTC.

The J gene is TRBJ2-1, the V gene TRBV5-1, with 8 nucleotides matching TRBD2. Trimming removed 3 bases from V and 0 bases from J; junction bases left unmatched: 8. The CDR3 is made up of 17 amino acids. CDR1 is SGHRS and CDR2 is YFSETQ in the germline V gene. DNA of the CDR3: TGCGCCAGCAGCTCCCGCGGGGGGTTAAGCTCCTACAATGAGCAGTTCTTC. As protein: CASSSRGGLSSYNEQFF.